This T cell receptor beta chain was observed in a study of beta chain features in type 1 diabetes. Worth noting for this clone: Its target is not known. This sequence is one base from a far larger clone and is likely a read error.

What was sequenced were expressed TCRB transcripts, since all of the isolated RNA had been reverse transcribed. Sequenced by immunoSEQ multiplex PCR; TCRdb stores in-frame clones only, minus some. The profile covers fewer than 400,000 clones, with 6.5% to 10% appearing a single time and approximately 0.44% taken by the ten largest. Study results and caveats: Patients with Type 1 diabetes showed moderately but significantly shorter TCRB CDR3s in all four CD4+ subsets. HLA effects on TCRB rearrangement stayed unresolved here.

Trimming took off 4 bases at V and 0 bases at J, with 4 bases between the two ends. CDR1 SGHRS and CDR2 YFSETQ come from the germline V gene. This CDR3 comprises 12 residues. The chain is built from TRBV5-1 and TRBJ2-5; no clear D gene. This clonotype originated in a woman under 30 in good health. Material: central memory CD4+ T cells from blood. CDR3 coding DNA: TGCGCCAGCAGCCGGTACCAAGAGACCCAGTACTTC. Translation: CASSRYQETQYF.